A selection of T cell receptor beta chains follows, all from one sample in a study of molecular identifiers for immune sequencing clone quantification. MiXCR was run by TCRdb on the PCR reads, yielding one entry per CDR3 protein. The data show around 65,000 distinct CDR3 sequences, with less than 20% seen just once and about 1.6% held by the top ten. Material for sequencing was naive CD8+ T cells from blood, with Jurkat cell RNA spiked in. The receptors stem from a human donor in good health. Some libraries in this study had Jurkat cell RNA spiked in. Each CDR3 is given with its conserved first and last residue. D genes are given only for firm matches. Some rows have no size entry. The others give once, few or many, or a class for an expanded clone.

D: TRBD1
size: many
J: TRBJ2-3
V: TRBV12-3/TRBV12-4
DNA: TGTGCCAGCAGTTTCCGACAGGGGTTGGACACAGATACGCAGTATTTT
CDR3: CASSFRQGLDTDTQYF

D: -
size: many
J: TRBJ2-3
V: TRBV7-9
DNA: TGTGCCAGCAGCTCGAGACAGGGAGGAGATACGCAGTATTTT
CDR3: CASSSRQGGDTQYF

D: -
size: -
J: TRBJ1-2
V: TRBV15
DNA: TGTGCCACCAGCAGAGATGGGGGGGGCGCTTTGGATGGCTACACCTTC
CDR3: CATSRDGGGALDGYTF

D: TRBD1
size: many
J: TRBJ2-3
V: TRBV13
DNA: TGTGCCAGCACGGACAGGGACACAGATACGCAGTATTTT
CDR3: CASTDRDTDTQYF

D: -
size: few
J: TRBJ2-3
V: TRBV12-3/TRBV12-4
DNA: TGTGCCAGCACCACCGGGGAGGGCAGGGGTACGCAGTATTTT
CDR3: CASTTGEGRGTQYF

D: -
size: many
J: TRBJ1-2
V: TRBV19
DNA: TGTGCCAGTAGTTGGGGAGGGGGGAACTATGGCTACACCTTC
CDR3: CASSWGGGNYGYTF

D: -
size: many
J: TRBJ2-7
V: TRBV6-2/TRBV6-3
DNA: TGTGCCAGCAGTTACTCCGGGAGCTACGAGCAGTACTTC
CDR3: CASSYSGSYEQYF

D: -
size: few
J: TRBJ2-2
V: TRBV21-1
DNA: TGTGCCAGCAGCAAAGTGCAGGGGCCGCGCACCGGGGAGCTGTTTTTT
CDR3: CASSKVQGPRTGELFF

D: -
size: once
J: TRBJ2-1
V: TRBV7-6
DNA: TGTGCCAGCAGCTTAGCAGGCCCTCCTAATGGGCAGTTCTTC
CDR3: CASSLAGPPNGQFF

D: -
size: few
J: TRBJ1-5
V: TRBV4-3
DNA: TGCGCCAGCAGCCAAGGCGGGGGGCAGCCCCAGCATTTT
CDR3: CASSQGGGQPQHF

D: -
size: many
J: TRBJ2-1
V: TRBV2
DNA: TGTGCCAGCAGTGAAGTGGGAAGCGGAGGTGAGCAGTTCTTC
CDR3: CASSEVGSGGEQFF

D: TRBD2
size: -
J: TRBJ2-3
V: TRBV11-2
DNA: TGTGCCAGCAGCTCCTTAGCGGGAAAGGGGGCAGATACGCAGTATTTT
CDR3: CASSSLAGKGADTQYF

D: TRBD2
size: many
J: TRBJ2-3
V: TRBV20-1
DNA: TGCAGTGCTACTCAAAGGACTAGCCGATTCACAGATACGCAGTATTTT
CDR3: CSATQRTSRFTDTQYF

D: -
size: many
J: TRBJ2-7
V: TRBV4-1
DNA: TGCGCCAGCAGCCCCCAAAGGTCAGGTACCTACGAGCAGTACTTC
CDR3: CASSPQRSGTYEQYF

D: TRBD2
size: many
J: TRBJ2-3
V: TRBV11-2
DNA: TGTGCCAGCAGCTTCCGGACTAGTGGGTCCCTAAGCACAGATACGCAGTATTTT
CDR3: CASSFRTSGSLSTDTQYF

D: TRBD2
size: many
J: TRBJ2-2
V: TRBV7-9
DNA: TGTGCCAGCGGACCGCCTAGCGGGAGGGCCGACACCGGGGAGCTGTTTTTT
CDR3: CASGPPSGRADTGELFF

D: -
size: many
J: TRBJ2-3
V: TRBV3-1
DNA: TGTGCCAGCAGCCAAGACTACCTGAGCACAGATACGCAGTATTTT
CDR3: CASSQDYLSTDTQYF

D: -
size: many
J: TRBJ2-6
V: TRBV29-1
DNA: TGCAGCGTTGAAGGGGGGTCCTCTGGGGCCAACGTCCTGACTTTC
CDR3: CSVEGGSSGANVLTF

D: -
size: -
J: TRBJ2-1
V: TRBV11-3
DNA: TGTGCCAGCAGCTCCGGCCTGAGGTTTACATTCAATGAGCAGTTCTTC
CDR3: CASSSGLRFTFNEQFF

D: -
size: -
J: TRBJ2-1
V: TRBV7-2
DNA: TGTGCCAGCAGCGCCCCTGGCAGGTTATCCAACAATGAGCAGTTCTTC
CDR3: CASSAPGRLSNNEQFF

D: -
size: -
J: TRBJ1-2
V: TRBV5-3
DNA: TGTGCCAGCAGCCCGTTGAGAAGGTTGGGGGTTTGGGGCTACACCTTC
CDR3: CASSPLRRLGVWGYTF

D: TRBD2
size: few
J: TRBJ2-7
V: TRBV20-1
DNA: TGCAGTGCCAGGACCCGGGACTACTACGAGCAGTACTTC
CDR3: CSARTRDYYEQYF

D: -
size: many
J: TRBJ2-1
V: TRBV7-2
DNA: TGTGCCAGCAGCTTAGGAGGTAGTGAGCAGTTCTTC
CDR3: CASSLGGSEQFF

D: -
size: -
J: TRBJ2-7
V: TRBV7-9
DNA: TGTGCCAGCAGCTCCCGTAGCTCCTACGAGCAGTACTTC
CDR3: CASSSRSSYEQYF

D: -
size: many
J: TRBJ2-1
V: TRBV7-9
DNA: TGTGCCAGCAGCTTAGCGAGTGCGGGTTTTGCTGAGCAGTTCTTC
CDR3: CASSLASAGFAEQFF

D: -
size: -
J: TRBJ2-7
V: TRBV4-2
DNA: TGTGCCAGCAGCCAAGATCCCGCGACCGCATACGAGCAGTACTTC
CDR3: CASSQDPATAYEQYF

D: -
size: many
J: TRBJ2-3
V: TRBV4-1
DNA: TGCGCCAGCAAAGGGGGCACAGATACGCAGTATTTT
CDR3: CASKGGTDTQYF

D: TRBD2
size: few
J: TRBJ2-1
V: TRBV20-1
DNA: TGCAGTGCTCGACTAGCGGGAGGCGGGAAGCAGTTCTTC
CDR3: CSARLAGGGKQFF

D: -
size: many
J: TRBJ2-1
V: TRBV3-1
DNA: TGTGCCAGCAGCCCCCCCCTTAGCACCCATGAGCAGTTCTTC
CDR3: CASSPPLSTHEQFF

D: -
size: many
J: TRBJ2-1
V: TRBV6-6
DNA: TGTGCCAGCAGTTATCTGGTATCTCTTGGGGGGCCGGATGAGCAGTTCTTC
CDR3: CASSYLVSLGGPDEQFF

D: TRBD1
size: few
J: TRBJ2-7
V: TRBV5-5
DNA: TGTGCCAGCAGCTGGGGACAGAGCCCCTACGAGCAGTACTTC
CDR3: CASSWGQSPYEQYF

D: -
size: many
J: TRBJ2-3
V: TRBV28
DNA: TGTGCCAGCAGCACAGGGTGGGCAGATACGCAGTATTTT
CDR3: CASSTGWADTQYF

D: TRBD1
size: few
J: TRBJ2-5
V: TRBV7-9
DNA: TGTGCCAGCAGCTCCCACAGGGGGCTCGGGGAGACCCAGTACTTC
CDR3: CASSSHRGLGETQYF

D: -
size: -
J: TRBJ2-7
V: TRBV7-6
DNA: TGTGCCAGCAGCGCAAGCGACACCACCTACGAGCAGTACTTC
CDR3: CASSASDTTYEQYF

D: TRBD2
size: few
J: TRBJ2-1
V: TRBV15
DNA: TGTGCCACCAGAGATGGGGTAGCGGGAGACGCCTACAATGAGCAGTTCTTC
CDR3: CATRDGVAGDAYNEQFF

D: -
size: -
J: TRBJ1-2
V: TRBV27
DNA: TGTGCCGGCAGTTTGGGGTCAGCCTATGGCTACACCTTC
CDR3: CAGSLGSAYGYTF

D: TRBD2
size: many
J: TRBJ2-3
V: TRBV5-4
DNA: TGTGCCAGCAGCCCGCCGGGACTAGGCATCACAGATACGCAGTATTTT
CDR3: CASSPPGLGITDTQYF

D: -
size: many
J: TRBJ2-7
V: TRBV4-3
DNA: TGCGCCAGCAGCCCTGCCGTAGGACGGGCGCGCGAGCAGTACTTC
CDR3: CASSPAVGRAREQYF

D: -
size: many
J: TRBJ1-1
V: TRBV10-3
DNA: TGTGCCATCAGTGGGGCTACTGAAGCTTTCTTT
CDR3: CAISGATEAFF

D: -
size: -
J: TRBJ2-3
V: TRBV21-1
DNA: TGTGCCAGCAGCAACGGGGGGTTGGGGGGGAAACTAGCGGGAGAGGGGGGCGGGACAGATACGCAGTATTTT
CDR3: CASSNGGLGGKLAGEGGGTDTQYF

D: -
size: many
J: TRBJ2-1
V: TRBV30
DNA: TGTGCCTGGAGTGAGACCGGGGTTGCTTTCTTC
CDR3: CAWSETGVAFF

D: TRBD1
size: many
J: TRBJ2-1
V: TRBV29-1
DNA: TGCAGCGTTGAAGGCTCAGACAGGGGAGGCAATGAGCAGTTCTTC
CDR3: CSVEGSDRGGNEQFF

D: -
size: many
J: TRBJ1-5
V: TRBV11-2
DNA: TGTGCCAGCAGCTTAGATCCGACGAATCAGCCCCAGCATTTT
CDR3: CASSLDPTNQPQHF

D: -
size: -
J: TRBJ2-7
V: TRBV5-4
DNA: TGTGCCAGCAGCTTGCAAACCTACGAGCAGTACTTC
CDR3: CASSLQTYEQYF

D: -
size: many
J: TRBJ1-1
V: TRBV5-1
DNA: TGCGCCAGCAGCTGGGTTGGAGAGGGGCAGAACACTGAAGCTTTCTTT
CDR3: CASSWVGEGQNTEAFF

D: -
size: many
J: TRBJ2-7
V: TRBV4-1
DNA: TGCGCCAGCAGCCAAGTTGCACGGACACCCTACGAGCAGTACTTC
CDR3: CASSQVARTPYEQYF

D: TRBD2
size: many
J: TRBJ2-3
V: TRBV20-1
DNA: TGCAGTGCTGCTAGACTAGCGGGAGTTTTCCCCCTTAGCACAGATACGCAGTATTTT
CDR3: CSAARLAGVFPLSTDTQYF

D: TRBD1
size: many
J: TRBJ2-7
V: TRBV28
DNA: TGTGCCAGCGCCCCGCGTGACAGGGCCTACGAGCAGTACTTC
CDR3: CASAPRDRAYEQYF

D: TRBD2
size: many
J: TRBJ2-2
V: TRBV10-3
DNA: TGTGCCATCGCTTACCGGGACTATCCGTCCGGGGAGCTGTTTTTT
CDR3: CAIAYRDYPSGELFF

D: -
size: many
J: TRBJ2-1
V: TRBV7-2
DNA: TGTGCCAGCAGCTTAGTGTTCGGGATGAACCATGAGCAGTTCTTC
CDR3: CASSLVFGMNHEQFF

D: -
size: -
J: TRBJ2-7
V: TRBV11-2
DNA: TGTGCCAGCAGCTCACCCCCCGGGGAAACCTACGAGCAGTACTTC
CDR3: CASSSPPGETYEQYF

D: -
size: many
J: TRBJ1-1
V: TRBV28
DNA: TGTGCCAGCAGCCAACCGATTGGGACCGGATTGAACACTGAAGCTTTCTTT
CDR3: CASSQPIGTGLNTEAFF

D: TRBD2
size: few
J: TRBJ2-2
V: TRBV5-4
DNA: TGTGCCAGCAGCTCGGAGCTAGCGGGCTGGCGGACCGGGGAGCTGTTTTTT
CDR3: CASSSELAGWRTGELFF

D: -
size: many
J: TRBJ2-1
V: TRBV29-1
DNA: TGCAGCGTTGAATTGTTACTAGGCAGCCCAAACAATGAGCAGTTCTTC
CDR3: CSVELLLGSPNNEQFF